The TCR beta chain under discussion was sequenced for a study of blood T cell repertoires in COVID-19. Trimming shortened V by 2 bases and J by 0 bases, and 5 bases separated the two germline ends. The V gene's germline CDR1 is SGHNT and CDR2 YYREEE (reference sequence). The CDR3 has 13 residues. The data were produced by immunoSEQ multiplex PCR, yet TCRdb's version contains in-frame clones alone and is incomplete. Here the sample spans tens of thousands of clones, 80% to 90% being singletons. Sample: peripheral blood. The TCR was taken from a woman aged 70 to 79 with active COVID-19. The chain couples TRBV5-4 to TRBJ2-5; D unclear. CDR3 DNA sequence: TGTGCCAGCAGCTTAAGCAACCAAGAGACCCAGTACTTC. Translating it yields CASSLSNQETQYF.